These 32 T cell receptor beta chains originate from one sample sequenced in a study of T-cell reconstitution after alpha-beta-depleted transplantation in children. Using unique molecular identifiers, the investigators prepared the TCRbeta library. MiXCR, applied by TCRdb to the PCR reads, yields one record per CDR3 protein. The repertoire holds 300,000 or so distinct CDR3 sequences, with approximately 9.8% as singletons. Specimen: PBMCs from the stem cell graft donor, collected from the stem cell graft. These receptors all come from a human donor who donated a stem cell graft to a child with SCID.

This clonotype showed up many times. The rearrangement links TRBV10-1 to TRBJ2-5, with D possibly matching TRBD2 (6 bases). Germline CDR1 is WNHNN and CDR2 is SYGVQD (reference sequence). The CDR3 loop spans 15 amino acids. V was trimmed by 0 bases and J by 4 bases, leaving 12 bases between them. CDR3 DNA sequence: TGCGCCAGCAGTGAGTCGTTATCGGGAGCAGAGACCCAGTACTTC. The encoded protein is CASSESLSGAETQYF.

This clonotype was seen a few times. The CDR3 loop reads CASSLLFPGQTWGDTQYF. DNA of the CDR3: TGTGCCAGCAGCCTCCTATTTCCGGGACAGACATGGGGAGATACGCAGTATTTT. V usage is TRBV7-8 and J usage is TRBJ2-3; 7 positions agree with TRBD1. This CDR3 comprises 18 residues. J gave up 5 bases and V 5 bases, and 19 bases lay outside the gene matches. Germline CDR1 and CDR2: SGHVS and FQNEAQ.

This sequence joins TRBV6-1 and TRBJ1-2, with 7 bases that match TRBD1. The J segment lost 4 bases and the V segment lost 5 bases, leaving 7 bases of the junction unmatched. CDR3 length: 14 residues. The germline CDR1 and CDR2 sequences are MNHNS and SASEGT. The CDR3 spells CASSQTGTAYGYTF. The CDR3 DNA follows: TGTGCCAGCAGTCAGACCGGGACAGCCTATGGCTACACCTTC.

V is TRBV12-3 or TRBV12-4 and J is TRBJ2-7; 9 nucleotides match TRBD2. V lost 3 bases and J lost 0; bases outside the gene matches: 6. The length of the CDR3 is 16 residues. Written as DNA, the CDR3 is TGTGCCAGCAGTTTGGGTTCTAGCGGGGCCTCCTACGAGCAGTACTTC. Its translation is CASSLGSSGASYEQYF.

The chain carries TRBV4-1 and TRBJ2-1, with D maybe TRBD1 (6 bases). Germline CDR1 reads MGHRA; CDR2 reads YSYEKL. The CDR3 has 17 residues. V lost 3 bases to trimming and J lost 1 base, with 16 bases between them. The DNA for the CDR3 is TGCGCCAGCAGCCAGCGCCTGCTAGGACAGTCCTACAATGAGCAGTTCTTC. Protein: CASSQRLLGQSYNEQFF.

There are a few counts of this clonotype. The junction and the germline gene differ at one end; a read error may be behind it. The gene calls are TRBV7-2 and TRBJ1-1; D uncertain. Germline values: CDR1 SGHTA, CDR2 FQGNSA. The CDR3 extends over 8 amino acids. The CDR3 DNA sequence: TGTGCCAGCAGAGAAGTTTTCTTT. Translating gives CASREVFF.

This clonotype was counted between two and nine times. CDR3 region: CSVEGTGGTYEQYF. The CDR3 bases are TGCAGCGTTGAAGGGACAGGGGGCACCTACGAGCAGTACTTC. The chain is built from TRBV29-1 and TRBJ2-7; 11 bases agree with TRBD1. The CDR3 is 14 residues long. Germline V gene sequence: CDR1 SQVTM, CDR2 ANQGSEA. The V segment lost 1 base and the J segment 2 bases; nucleotides outside the gene matches: 1.

This clonotype was recorded many times. The V call is TRBV12-3 or TRBV12-4, the J call TRBJ2-1; D is undetermined. V shed 8 bases and J shed 6 bases, with 11 bases lying between them. This CDR3 has 12 amino acids. CDR3 sequence reads: CASRSRTNEQFF. The CDR3, as DNA: TGTGCCAGCCGGTCCCGGACCAATGAGCAGTTCTTC.

This clonotype came up a few times. The chain links TRBV12-3 or TRBV12-4 to TRBJ2-5, with 9 bases lining up with TRBD1. J lost 0 bases, V lost 5 bases, and 4 bases had no gene match. The CDR3 loop spans 15 amino acids. Written as DNA, the CDR3 is TGTGCCAGCAGTCGGACAGGGGTAGACCAAGAGACCCAGTACTTC. It encodes CASSRTGVDQETQYF.

This clonotype has ten or more counts. This rearrangement joins TRBV7-8 to TRBJ2-1; TRBD2 matches 13 bases. Trimming took 5 bases from V and 10 from J; bases not matched to a gene: 8. Germline V gene data show CDR1 as SGHVS and CDR2 as FQNEAQ. The CDR3 length is 15 residues. CDR3 sequence (DNA): TGTGCCAGCAGCGACGGGACTAGCGGGGCCACGGAGCAGTTCTTC. It encodes CASSDGTSGATEQFF.

This clonotype has at least ten counts. The chain is built from TRBV20-1 and TRBJ2-3; a possible D gene is TRBD1 (6 bases). The CDR3 has 15 residues. Germline CDR1 reads DFQATT; CDR2 reads SNEGSKA (reference sequence). V was cut by 1 base and J by 0 bases, with 11 bases left in between. The CDR3: CSARGRQVSTDTQYF. CDR3 coding DNA: TGCAGTGCTAGAGGTCGACAGGTTAGCACAGATACGCAGTATTTT.

J is TRBJ2-7 and V is TRBV28; D tentatively fits TRBD1 or TRBD2 (6 bases each). The CDR3 extends over 14 amino acids. The ends were cut back, 3 bases at V and 7 bases at J, with 16 bases in the middle. Germline CDR1 is MDHEN and CDR2 is SYDVKM. CDR3 in DNA: TGTGCCAGCAGTTTGGTGCAGGGGAGGAAGGAGCAGTACTTC. As protein: CASSLVQGRKEQYF.

The sample holds a few counts of this clonotype. The chain couples TRBV19 to TRBJ2-7; tentatively, D is TRBD1 (6 bases). The V gene lost 5 bases and the J gene lost 7 bases, with 15 bases spanning the gap. CDR3 size: 13 residues. Germline loops: CDR1 LNHDA, CDR2 SQIVND (reference sequence). CDR3 sequence (DNA): TGTGCCAGTAGTTTCGGCAGGGGCGGTGAGCAGTACTTC. Translation: CASSFGRGGEQYF.

V and J are TRBV10-3 and TRBJ2-1, with TRBD2 identical over 8 bases. Germline CDR1 reads ENHRY; CDR2 reads SYGVKD. The J segment lost 1 base and the V segment lost 8 bases, leaving 13 bases of the junction unmatched. This CDR3 is built from 17 residues. CDR3 in DNA: TGTGCCATCCAAGACCCGCGGGGACTAGGGTCCTACAATGAGCAGTTCTTC. It is translated as CAIQDPRGLGSYNEQFF.

Ten or more counts support this clonotype. The CDR3 DNA is TGCAGTGCTGGGAAGGGACTAGCGGGGGGTTCCTACGAGCAGTACTTC. Translating it yields CSAGKGLAGGSYEQYF. The J gene is TRBJ2-7, the V gene TRBV20-1; 15 nucleotides align to TRBD2. Germline trimming cut 5 bases from V and 1 base from J; bases unmatched to any gene: 6. CDR1 DFQATT and CDR2 SNEGSKA come from the germline V gene (reference sequence). This CDR3 is built from 16 residues.

The chain links TRBV10-3 to TRBJ1-2; D is perhaps TRBD1 (5 bases). The CDR3 consists of 14 residues. V was trimmed by 0 bases and J by 10 bases, leaving 15 bases between them. CDR1 is ENHRY, CDR2 SYGVKD, per germline. The CDR3 spells CAISESNPWGTYTF. For the CDR3, the DNA is TGTGCCATCAGTGAGTCGAACCCCTGGGGGACCTACACCTTC.

This clonotype has more than one count but fewer than ten. The V gene is TRBV29-1, the J gene TRBJ2-7, with D unresolved. Per the germline V gene, CDR1 is SQVTM and CDR2 is ANQGSEA. This CDR3 has 12 amino acids. V dropped 6 bases and J dropped 0 bases, with 9 bases sitting between them. CDR3 DNA: TGCAGCGTGTCGGACGGCTCCTACGAGCAGTACTTC. It translates to CSVSDGSYEQYF.

This clonotype turned up a few times. The J gene is TRBJ1-1, the V gene TRBV27; no clear D gene. V was cut by 2 bases and J by 0 bases, with 10 bases left in between. Germline values: CDR1 MNHEY, CDR2 SMNVEV (reference sequence). The CDR3 runs 15 residues. CDR3 nucleotides: TGTGCCAGCAGTTTACGCCCGGGATTGAACACTGAAGCTTTCTTT. Protein sequence: CASSLRPGLNTEAFF.

This clonotype was picked up many times. Germline is not matched at one junction end, which may reflect a read error. This chain uses TRBV12-3 or TRBV12-4 with TRBJ1-1, with D hard to call. CDR3 length: 14 residues. The DNA of the CDR3 is TGTGCCAGCAGTGGAGTCGGGGTGAAGACTGAAGCTTTCTTT. It translates to CASSGVGVKTEAFF.

The sample holds many counts of this clonotype. V gene TRBV11-2 combines with J gene TRBJ1-2; weak D call: TRBD1 (5 bases). This CDR3 region has 16 residues. Germline V CDR1 and CDR2: SGHAT, FQNNGV. V shed 5 bases and J shed 2 bases, with 18 bases lying between them. Written as DNA, the CDR3 is TGTGCCAGCAGCCCCGGGACGGGAGGATTCAACTATGGCTACACCTTC. It encodes CASSPGTGGFNYGYTF.

This clonotype has just a few counts. V gene TRBV3-1 combines with J gene TRBJ2-7; no clear D gene. Germline V CDR1 and CDR2: LGHDT, YNNKEL (reference sequence). CDR3 length: 14 residues. V lost 0 bases to trimming and J lost 3 bases, with 9 bases between them. The CDR3: CASSQDVWGYEQYF. The CDR3 coding sequence is TGTGCCAGCAGCCAAGACGTGTGGGGCTACGAGCAGTACTTC.

The chain uses TRBV7-9 and TRBJ1-2; 9 bases align to TRBD1. Trimming removed 5 bases from V and 2 bases from J; junction bases left unmatched: 6. Germline V gene sequence: CDR1 SEHNR, CDR2 FQNEAQ (reference sequence). This CDR3 spans 15 amino acids. CDR3 DNA sequence: TGTGCCAGCAGCGGCCGGGACAGGGCGAACTATGGCTACACCTTC. Encoded protein: CASSGRDRANYGYTF.

The sample holds a few counts of this clonotype. The rearrangement uses TRBV6-5 and TRBJ2-1, with 10 bases fitting TRBD2. Germline CDR1 is MNHEY and CDR2 is SVGAGI. CDR3 size: 16 residues. V trimming: 5 bases; J trimming: 8 bases; junction bases outside the gene matches: 12. The CDR3 region has the DNA TGTGCCAGCAGTCCTAAAGGAGCGGGGGGGCGTGATGAGCAGTTCTTC. Translated, it gives CASSPKGAGGRDEQFF.

This clonotype has more than one count but fewer than ten. The chain carries TRBV12-3 or TRBV12-4 and TRBJ2-5; D gene ambiguous. The CDR3 totals 13 residues. Between the trimmed V and J ends, which lost 7 bases and 5 bases, there was a span of 14 bases. CDR3 residues: CASTPRRWETQYF. The DNA of the CDR3 is TGTGCCAGCACCCCTCGCCGGTGGGAGACCCAGTACTTC.

This rearrangement joins TRBV7-3 to TRBJ2-2; a weak D match, TRBD1 (5 bases). V gave up 5 bases and J gave up 6 bases, with 16 bases separating them. The germline V gene encodes CDR1 SGHTA and CDR2 FQGTGA. This CDR3 has 15 residues. CDR3 protein: CASSHGNGAAGELFF. The CDR3 nucleotides are TGTGCCAGCAGCCATGGCAATGGGGCGGCCGGGGAGCTGTTTTTT.

This clonotype was detected ten times or more. V and J are TRBV18 and TRBJ2-7; 8 nucleotides agree with TRBD1. After removal of 5 bases from V and 0 bases from J, the junction contained 12 bases not matched to a gene. Germline loops: CDR1 KGHSH, CDR2 LQKENI. This CDR3 comprises 17 residues. CDR3 DNA sequence: TGTGCCAGCTCATCGGGGACAGGAATGGAAAACTCCTACGAGCAGTACTTC. This codes for CASSSGTGMENSYEQYF.

This chain connects TRBV7-6 to TRBJ2-1, with 11 positions matching TRBD2. CDR1 is SGHVS, CDR2 FNYEAQ, per germline. Germline trimming cut 5 bases from V and 0 bases from J; bases unmatched to any gene: 9. The CDR3 totals 18 residues. The CDR3 protein is CASSALAGGLGSYNEQFF. DNA for the CDR3: TGTGCCAGCAGCGCTCTAGCGGGGGGATTAGGCTCCTACAATGAGCAGTTCTTC.

Ten or more counts support this clonotype. CDR3 sequence: CASSLEGPGEKLFF. The DNA of the CDR3 is TGCGCCAGCAGCTTGGAAGGGCCAGGGGAAAAACTGTTTTTT. The chain uses TRBV5-1 and TRBJ1-4, with TRBD1 as a possible D gene (5 bases). Trimming stripped 0 bases from V and 8 bases from J, with 11 bases between. The germline CDR1 and CDR2 sequences are SGHRS and YFSETQ. The CDR3 is 14 amino acids. Supplemented by reference TRBV5-1 and TRBJ1-4, the full variable domain reads KAGVTQTPRYLIKTRGQQVTLSCSPISGHRSVSWYQQTPGQGLQFLFEYFSETQRNKGNFPGRFSGRQFSNSRSEMNVSTLELGDSALYLCASSLEGPGEKLFFGSGTQLSVL.

The table lists this clonotype with a few counts. The V and J genes are TRBV5-1 and TRBJ1-1; D possibly corresponds to TRBD1 (5 bases). Per germline, CDR1 SGHRS and CDR2 YFSETQ. The CDR3 has 15 residues. Between the trimmed V and J ends, which lost 1 base and 5 bases, there was a span of 15 bases. CDR3 sequence reads: CASSLMRGGMTEAFF. The CDR3, as DNA: TGCGCCAGCAGCTTGATGCGGGGGGGGATGACTGAAGCTTTCTTT.

The CDR3 region is CASTWGQGDSREKLFF. In DNA, the CDR3 is TGTGCCAGCACGTGGGGACAGGGGGATTCTAGGGAAAAACTGTTTTTT. The genes are TRBV12-3 or TRBV12-4 and TRBJ1-4; 11 bases align to TRBD1. J was trimmed by 8 bases and V by 7 bases; bases with no gene match: 12. There are 16 residues in the CDR3.

The chain has TRBV12-3 or TRBV12-4 and TRBJ2-3; no clear D. The CDR3 covers 11 residues. V lost 7 bases and J 4 bases, leaving 6 bases between the germline ends. This CDR3 reads CASTAADTQYF. CDR3 nucleotide sequence: TGTGCCAGCACCGCGGCAGATACGCAGTATTTT.

This chain connects TRBV10-2 to TRBJ2-7; D may be TRBD1 (6 bases). The CDR3 is made up of 13 amino acids. Germline CDR1 and CDR2: WSHSY and SAAADI. Trimming removed 6 bases at V and 3 bases at J, with 12 bases between. CDR3 loop: CASRGPDSYEQYF. The CDR3 DNA reads as TGCGCCAGCAGGGGGCCGGACAGCTACGAGCAGTACTTC.